This TCR beta chain stems from a study of blood T cell repertoires in COVID-19. Trimming removed 4 bases from V and 4 bases from J; junction bases left unmatched: 4. The CDR3 is made up of 15 amino acids. Germline V gives CDR1 MDHEN, CDR2 SYDVKM. This clone came up a few times. Profiling relied on immunoSEQ multiplex PCR, and the TCRdb table lists in-frame clones only, not all of them. The sample holds under 300,000 clones, just under 85% seen once. Sequencing was carried out using PBMCs or T cells enriched from blood (not recorded which). The V call is TRBV28, the J call TRBJ1-4, with 9 bases that match TRBD1. The clonotype was recovered from a man between 35 and 55 years old who had recovered from COVID-19. CDR3 loop: CASSSPTGGNEKLFF. CDR3 DNA: TGTGCCAGCAGTTCCCCGACAGGGGGTAATGAAAAACTGTTTTTT.